A selection of T cell receptor beta chains follows, all from one sample in a study of cytomegalovirus exposure and HLA in healthy donors. The table came from immunoSEQ multiplex PCR; TCRdb's copy has only in-frame clones and leaves some out. This table has about 220,000 clones, approximately 90% appearing once. The material sequenced was PBMCs. The receptor set was obtained from a man younger than 35 in good health and CMV-seronegative. Both conserved end residues are part of each CDR3. D genes are given only for firm matches. For some rows the clone size is stated as once, few or many, or as a class when expanded; others skip it.

J gene | V gene | clone size | D gene | CDR3 DNA | CDR3 protein
TRBJ1-6 | TRBV19 | - | TRBD1 | TGTGCCAGTAGTTCGGACAGGGGATCCTATAATTCACCCCTCCACTTT | CASSSDRGSYNSPLHF
TRBJ2-5 | TRBV7-9 | - | - | TGTGCCAGCAGCTTATTCGGCGGCTCGCAAGAGACCCAGTACTTC | CASSLFGGSQETQYF
TRBJ2-3 | TRBV6-1 | few | - | TGTGCCAGCAGTGAAGCAAGGGGCTCAACAGATACGCAGTATTTT | CASSEARGSTDTQYF
TRBJ2-7 | TRBV7-2 | - | - | TGTGCCAGCAGCTCAGGACAGATCCGCTACGAGCAGTACTTC | CASSSGQIRYEQYF
TRBJ2-7 | TRBV7-2 | once | TRBD1 | TGTGCCAGCAGCTTAGACCTTTCCCAGGGGGTTAGGGCCGAGCAGTACTTC | CASSLDLSQGVRAEQYF
TRBJ2-7 | TRBV5-4 | - | TRBD2 | TGTGCCAGCAGCGTACTAGCGGGAGACGAGCAGTACTTC | CASSVLAGDEQYF
TRBJ2-3 | TRBV19 | - | - | TGTGCCACGGAGGGCACAGATACGCAGTATTTT | CATEGTDTQYF
TRBJ1-4 | TRBV11-2 | - | TRBD1 | TGTGCCAGCAGCCGGACAGGGGGGGGTGAAAAACTGTTTTTT | CASSRTGGGEKLFF
TRBJ2-7 | TRBV7-8 | - | TRBD1 | TGTGCCACCGGCGCCGGGACAGGGCCCTACGAGCAGTACTTC | CATGAGTGPYEQYF
TRBJ1-5 | TRBV4-3 | - | TRBD1 | TGCGCCAGCAGCCTTACAGGGGACAGCAATCAGCCCCAGCATTTT | CASSLTGDSNQPQHF
TRBJ2-7 | TRBV6-6 | - | - | TGTGCCAGCAGTTATAGGGAGGAGGGGTACGAGCAGTACTTC | CASSYREEGYEQYF
TRBJ2-1 | TRBV7-6 | - | - | TGTGCCAGCAGCTTAGCCCCCAAGCTCTCCTACAATGAGCAGTTCTTC | CASSLAPKLSYNEQFF
TRBJ2-4 | TRBV6-1 | once | TRBD2 | TGTGCCAGCACCTTTAGCGGGGTCTTGGACATTCAGTACTTC | CASTFSGVLDIQYF
TRBJ2-3 | TRBV11-3 | - | TRBD2 | TGTGCCACCTCCGGTCTAGCGGAAGATACGCAGTATTTT | CATSGLAEDTQYF
TRBJ2-6 | TRBV28 | once | - | TGTGCCAGCATCACACCTGGGGCCAACGTCCTGACTTTC | CASITPGANVLTF
TRBJ2-1 | TRBV12-2 | - | - | TGTGCAAGTCGCTTAGCCTTGGACAGGTTCCGGGGGAATGAGCAGTTCTTC | CASRLALDRFRGNEQFF
TRBJ2-7 | TRBV28 | - | - | TGTGCCAGCAGTATCCCAGGGAATGAGCAGTACTTC | CASSIPGNEQYF
TRBJ2-3 | TRBV6-4 | - | - | TGTGCCAGCAGCCGGGAGCCAGCCGAGGGAGATACGCAGTATTTT | CASSREPAEGDTQYF
TRBJ2-3 | TRBV5-6 | once | - | TGTGCCAGCAGCTTGGGGGGGCAGACAGCATTCACAGATACGCAGTATTTT | CASSLGGQTAFTDTQYF
TRBJ2-5 | TRBV15 | - | - | TGTGCCACCAGCAGAGGGGCGGGTCAAGAGACCCAGTACTTC | CATSRGAGQETQYF
TRBJ1-6 | TRBV11-2 | - | - | TGTGCCAGCAGCTTATCGGGTAGCTCCTATAATTCACCCCTCCACTTT | CASSLSGSSYNSPLHF
TRBJ1-5 | TRBV5-1 | - | - | TGCGCCAGCAGCTACTCGGGACACCACAATCAGCCCCAGCATTTT | CASSYSGHHNQPQHF
TRBJ1-1 | TRBV7-8 | - | - | TGTGCAGGGAGGGGGGCCACCCTTATGAGGAACACTGAAGCTTTCTTT | CAGRGATLMRNTEAFF
TRBJ2-7 | TRBV28 | - | - | TGTGCCAGCAGTTCAAAATCCAGGGTCCCCGCCTACGAGCAGTACTTC | CASSSKSRVPAYEQYF
TRBJ2-3 | TRBV4-1 | - | - | TGCGCCAGCAGCCCCCGGCCTGCGGGAGATACGCAGTATTTT | CASSPRPAGDTQYF
TRBJ2-5 | TRBV2 | - | - | TGTGCCAGCAGTGTAGGGGTCGCGGAGACCCAGTACTTC | CASSVGVAETQYF
TRBJ2-7 | TRBV5-1 | - | - | TGCGCCAGCAGCTGGTTGGGGGCAGGGTTTTCCTACGAGCAGTACTTC | CASSWLGAGFSYEQYF
TRBJ1-2 | TRBV6-5 | - | - | TGTGCCAGCAGTTACTCGAATGAGCTACTCTATGGCTACACCTTC | CASSYSNELLYGYTF
TRBJ1-5 | TRBV4-1 | - | TRBD1 | TGCGCCAGCAGCTCACGACAGGGAGGCCAGCCCCAGCATTTT | CASSSRQGGQPQHF
TRBJ1-1 | TRBV27 | - | - | TGTGCCACCCGTCTCCGGGACACCTTCACTGAAGCTTTCTTT | CATRLRDTFTEAFF
TRBJ1-3 | TRBV5-1 | - | - | TGCGCCAGCAGCTTGGAGGGGCCCGGAAACACCATATATTTT | CASSLEGPGNTIYF
TRBJ1-4 | TRBV6-1 | once | - | TGTGCCAGCAGTGAACATCTTCAACAGCTCGACGAGAAACTGTTTTTT | CASSEHLQQLDEKLFF
TRBJ1-1 | TRBV7-8 | - | TRBD1 | TGTGCCAGCAGCTTAACCCGACAGGGGGGGATGAACACTGAAGCTTTCTTT | CASSLTRQGGMNTEAFF
TRBJ1-2 | TRBV7-2 | - | - | TGTGCCAGCAGCTTACTTCAGACAGCCCCTGGCTATGGCTACACCTTC | CASSLLQTAPGYGYTF
TRBJ2-3 | TRBV7-2 | once | - | TGTGCCAGCAGCTTAACTAGCAGCACAGATACGCAGTATTTT | CASSLTSSTDTQYF
TRBJ2-5 | TRBV7-2 | few | TRBD2 | TGTGCCAGCAGCTTAGTTAGCGGGGAAGAGACCCAGTACTTC | CASSLVSGEETQYF
TRBJ2-3 | TRBV7-2 | - | - | TGTGCCAGCAGCTTAGCCCCATCCCATACGCAGTATTTT | CASSLAPSHTQYF
TRBJ2-3 | TRBV2 | - | TRBD1 | TGTGCCACCCCCGGGACAGGGCGTACAGATACGCAGTATTTT | CATPGTGRTDTQYF
TRBJ1-5 | TRBV6-6 | few | - | TGTGCCAGCAGGAAGCAACAGGGAAGTCAGCCCCAGCATTTT | CASRKQQGSQPQHF
TRBJ2-2 | TRBV7-6 | - | - | TGTGCCAGCAGCTTAGTAGGGGTCATGGGGGAGCTGTTTTTT | CASSLVGVMGELFF
TRBJ2-5 | TRBV10-3 | - | TRBD2 | TGTGCCATCAGAGGGACTAGCTCGGAGGGGGAGACCCAGTACTTC | CAIRGTSSEGETQYF
TRBJ2-3 | TRBV7-8 | - | TRBD1 | TGTGCCAGCAGCTTATCTAGGGGACAGGTAATCACCCAAGGGTACACAGATACGCAGTATTTT | CASSLSRGQVITQGYTDTQYF
TRBJ2-1 | TRBV5-1 | - | TRBD1 | TGCGCCAGCGGGACAGAAAACTACAATGAGCAGTTCTTC | CASGTENYNEQFF
TRBJ1-2 | TRBV6-1 | - | - | TGTGCCAGCACGTGGCGGGGGGCGGAGAGCTATGGCTACACCTTC | CASTWRGAESYGYTF
TRBJ2-7 | TRBV28 | - | - | TGTGCCAGCAAGTCGGACGGGATGGGTGAGCAGTACTTC | CASKSDGMGEQYF
TRBJ2-1 | TRBV18 | - | TRBD2 | TGTGCCGGCGCGGGGGGACAATCCTACAATGAGCAGTTCTTC | CAGAGGQSYNEQFF
TRBJ1-5 | TRBV30 | once | - | TGTGCCTGGAGTGTACGGGGGGGCAGGGGAGGACAGCCCCAGCATTTT | CAWSVRGGRGGQPQHF
TRBJ1-2 | TRBV19 | once | TRBD1 | TGTGCCAGTACCCCGGACAGGGGGAGGTTGAATGGCTACACCTTC | CASTPDRGRLNGYTF
TRBJ2-2 | TRBV19 | - | - | TGTGCCAGTAGTATAGTGTTTAGCGCGAACACCGGGGAGCTGTTTTTT | CASSIVFSANTGELFF
TRBJ2-1 | TRBV27 | - | TRBD2 | TGTGCCAGCAGTCTCATCGGGGGGGGCAACTACAATGAGCAGTTCTTC | CASSLIGGGNYNEQFF
TRBJ2-7 | TRBV27 | - | - | TGTGCCAGCAGTGGGAACGTAAACAGGGTCGAGCAGTACTTC | CASSGNVNRVEQYF
TRBJ1-5 | TRBV7-2 | few | - | TGTGCCAGCAGCTTCGGTAGCAATCAGCCCCAGCATTTT | CASSFGSNQPQHF
TRBJ2-1 | TRBV27 | - | TRBD1 | TGTGCCAGCAGTTTACAGGGGGCGGCTTACAATGAGCAGTTCTTC | CASSLQGAAYNEQFF
TRBJ2-1 | TRBV11-2 | - | - | TGTGCCAGCAGCTCCATTAGCGATGAGCAGTTCTTC | CASSSISDEQFF
TRBJ2-1 | TRBV9 | - | TRBD2 | TGTGCCAGCAGCCCAAGCGGTGCTAGCGGGCCTAGCAATGAGCAGTTCTTC | CASSPSGASGPSNEQFF
TRBJ1-1 | TRBV15 | - | - | TGTGCCATCGGGTCTTCCATGAACACTGAAGCTTTCTTT | CAIGSSMNTEAFF
TRBJ1-5 | TRBV10-3 | - | TRBD1 | TGTGCCATCGCGAACGGACAGGGCATAAATCAGCCCCAGCATTTT | CAIANGQGINQPQHF